The 29 T cell receptor beta chains presented below share a single source sample, sequenced in a study of blood T cell repertoires in COVID-19. Assay: immunoSEQ multiplex PCR; the TCRdb copy retains only in-frame clones and omits some. The profile covers 150,000 to 200,000 clones, with about 88% appearing a single time and 20% to 25% taken by the ten largest. Sequenced sample: PBMCs or T cells enriched from blood (not recorded which). These receptors came from a woman aged 40 to 50 in a cohort exposed to, infected with or recovered from COVID-19 (not recorded which).

The gene calls are TRBV6-5 and TRBJ1-2; D possibly corresponds to TRBD1 (6 bases). This CDR3 has 13 amino acids. Trimming removed 6 bases at V and 8 bases at J, with 16 bases between. CDR1 is MNHEY, CDR2 SVGAGI, per germline. The CDR3 sequence: CASSDRRREGYTF. The CDR3 DNA reads TGTGCCAGCAGCGACAGGCGCCGCGAGGGCTACACCTTC.

The rearrangement links TRBV5-4 to TRBJ1-6; the D gene is possibly TRBD1 (5 bases). Trimming left V 0 bases short and J 7 bases short, with 17 bases between. The CDR3 totals 17 residues. Per the germline V gene, CDR1 is SGHNT and CDR2 is YYREEE (reference sequence). CDR3: CASSLGGAGLSNSPLHF. CDR3 DNA: TGTGCCAGCAGCTTGGGAGGCGCAGGGCTTTCAAATTCACCCCTCCACTTT. Drawing the rest from reference TRBV5-4 and TRBJ1-6, the complete variable domain is ETGVTQSPTHLIKTRGQQVTLRCSSQSGHNTVSWYQQALGQGPQFIFQYYREEENGRGNFPPRFSGLQFPNYSSELNVNALELDDSALYLCASSLGGAGLSNSPLHFGNGTRLTVT.

This sequence joins TRBV9 and TRBJ2-6; TRBD1 might be the D (5 bases). Germline-derived CDR1 and CDR2 are SGDLS and YYNGEE. The CDR3 runs to 16 residues. With 3 bases removed from V and 0 bases from J, the gap between germline ends came to 10 bases. The CDR3 coding sequence is TGTGCCAGCAGCGAGTATACAGGCTCTGGGGCCAACGTCCTGACTTTC. It encodes CASSEYTGSGANVLTF.

The chain couples TRBV7-8 to TRBJ2-7; D is possibly TRBD1 (7 bases). The V gene lost 5 bases and the J gene lost 5 bases, with 13 bases spanning the gap. This CDR3 spans 13 amino acids. The germline V gene has CDR1 SGHVS and CDR2 FQNEAQ. CDR3 nucleotide sequence: TGTGCCAGCAGCCCTCCCAGGGGGGACGAGCAGTACTTC. It codes for CASSPPRGDEQYF. Together with reference TRBV7-8 and TRBJ2-7, the CDR3 gives the full variable domain: GAGVSQSPRYKVAKRGQDVALRCDPISGHVSLFWYQQALGQGPEFLTYFQNEAQLDKSGLPSDRFFAERPEGSVSTLKIQRTQQEDSAVYLCASSPPRGDEQYFGPGTRLTVT.

The chain is built from TRBV10-2 and TRBJ2-1; D not certain. CDR1 WSHSY and CDR2 SAAADI come from the germline V gene. The V gene lost 3 bases and the J gene lost 8 bases, with 17 bases spanning the gap. The CDR3 is made up of 15 amino acids. DNA for the CDR3: TGCGCCAGCAGTGACCTTACGAACCAGCGTTATGAGCAGTTCTTC. The encoded protein is CASSDLTNQRYEQFF.

This clone was detected only a few times. The chain employs TRBV19 and TRBJ1-5; D unresolved. The CDR3 is 15 residues long. Germline lookup yields CDR1 LNHDA and CDR2 SQIVND (reference sequence). The ends were cut back, 2 bases at V and 3 bases at J, with 11 bases in the middle. CDR3 amino acids: CASSIRGLYNQPQHF. For the CDR3, the DNA is TGTGCCAGTAGTATACGGGGTTTGTACAATCAGCCCCAGCATTTT.

The V and J genes are TRBV7-9 and TRBJ2-7; weak D call: TRBD1 (6 bases). The CDR3 is 15 amino acids. Germline V gene data show CDR1 as SEHNR and CDR2 as FQNEAQ (reference sequence). V gave up 8 bases and J gave up 3 bases, with 20 bases separating them. The CDR3: CASQKAGQGLYEQYF. The DNA for the CDR3 is TGTGCCAGCCAAAAGGCCGGGCAGGGGCTCTACGAGCAGTACTTC. Supplemented by reference TRBV7-9 and TRBJ2-7, the full variable domain reads DTGVSQNPRHKITKRGQNVTFRCDPISEHNRLYWYRQTLGQGPEFLTYFQNEAQLEKSRLLSDRFSAERPKGSFSTLEIQRTEQGDSAMYLCASQKAGQGLYEQYFGPGTRLTVT.

The chain is built from TRBV7-8 and TRBJ1-1; 11 positions match TRBD1. The CDR3 is 16 residues long. V gave up 4 bases and J gave up 6 bases; unmatched junction bases: 10. Looked up from germline, CDR1 is SGHVS and CDR2 is FQNEAQ. The CDR3 loop reads CASSSSGQGAVSEAFF. CDR3 in DNA: TGTGCCAGCAGCTCGTCCGGACAGGGGGCCGTCTCTGAAGCTTTCTTT.

The chain joins TRBV6-5 to TRBJ2-7; 12 positions match TRBD1. Looked up from germline, CDR1 is MNHEY and CDR2 is SVGAGI. The ends lost 5 bases at V and 6 bases at J; junction bases unmatched: 5. This CDR3 region has 14 residues. The CDR3: CASSPPGQGAEQYF. The CDR3 DNA sequence: TGTGCCAGCAGTCCACCGGGACAGGGGGCCGAGCAGTACTTC.

The rearrangement joins TRBV7-6 to TRBJ2-6; the match to TRBD1 covers 11 bases. Germline CDR1 is SGHVS and CDR2 is FNYEAQ. The junction had 10 bases not matched to a gene; V was cut back by 5 bases and J by 4 bases. The CDR3 is 18 residues long. The CDR3 DNA is TGTGCCAGCAGCCCCCGGACAGGGGGCTCAGGGGGGGCCAACGTCCTGACTTTC. It encodes CASSPRTGGSGGANVLTF.

This sequence joins TRBV5-4 and TRBJ1-2; 11 bases are shared with TRBD1. V was pared by 3 bases and J by 9 bases, with 10 bases of the junction left unmatched. The CDR3 has 15 amino acids. Germline loops: CDR1 SGHNT, CDR2 YYREEE (reference sequence). CDR3 nucleotides: TGTGCCAGCAGCTGGTGGGACAGGGGGATGGAACGCTACACCTTC. It translates to CASSWWDRGMERYTF.

The DNA of the CDR3 is TGTGCCAGCGGGTGGACAGGGTATGAAAAACTGTTTTTT. Its protein is CASGWTGYEKLFF. The chain couples TRBV2 to TRBJ1-4; 8 positions match TRBD1. From germline, CDR1 is SNHLY and CDR2 FYNNEI. After removal of 8 bases from V and 6 bases from J, the junction contained 5 bases not matched to a gene. The CDR3 covers 13 residues.

J is TRBJ1-1 and V is TRBV4-2, with 7 nucleotides matching TRBD1. Germline V CDR1 and CDR2: LGHNA, YNFKEQ. V shed 3 bases and J 4 bases; nucleotides not matched to a gene: 14. This CDR3 is 17 amino acids long. CDR3 bases: TGTGCCAGCAGCCATGGGACAGCCAATACCCGAGGCACTGAAGCTTTCTTT. Amino acids: CASSHGTANTRGTEAFF.

The chain combines TRBV10-3 with TRBJ1-1; TRBD1 aligns across 8 bases. The CDR3 contains 15 residues. Unmatched junction bases numbered 3, after V lost 2 bases and J lost 1 base. The germline V gene has CDR1 ENHRY and CDR2 SYGVKD. For the CDR3, the DNA is TGTGCCATCAGTGAGCCAGGGGGCCCGAACACTGAAGCTTTCTTT. This sequence encodes CAISEPGGPNTEAFF.

The chain combines TRBV28 with TRBJ2-1; TRBD2 aligns across 8 bases. Germline V lookup: CDR1 MDHEN, CDR2 SYDVKM. The V gene end was trimmed by 6 bases and the J gene end by 3 bases; junction bases not matched to a gene: 16. CDR3 length equals 18 residues. Written as DNA, the CDR3 is TGTGCCAGCAGGAACAATCCGGGACTAGACATCTACTACAATGAGCAGTTCTTC. Amino acid sequence: CASRNNPGLDIYYNEQFF.

The genes are TRBV11-2 and TRBJ1-5, with 7 bases lining up with TRBD1. The CDR3 contains 15 residues. The trim removed 6 bases at V and 7 bases at J, leaving 12 bases unmatched. Germline lookup yields CDR1 SGHAT and CDR2 FQNNGV. CDR3 bases: TGTGCCAGCAGTCAAAATACAGGGGAGTCGCAGCCCCAGCATTTT. Protein: CASSQNTGESQPQHF.

CDR3 bases: TGTGCCAGCAGTTCTTGGCCTCATGGCTACACCTTC. Its translation is CASSSWPHGYTF. The chain is built from TRBV12-3 or TRBV12-4 and TRBJ1-2; D gene uncertain. V was shortened by 4 bases and J by 6 bases, with 9 bases between the two germline ends. The CDR3 is 12 residues long.

The CDR3 region is CASSLRRGGYGYTF. The DNA for the CDR3 is TGTGCCAGCTCACTTCGGCGAGGTGGCTATGGCTACACCTTC. J is TRBJ1-2 and V is TRBV18; D unresolved. Trimming took 4 bases from V and 4 from J, leaving 13 bases between them. CDR3 length: 14 amino acids. Germline lookup yields CDR1 KGHSH and CDR2 LQKENI.

This chain links TRBV27 with TRBJ1-5, with 7 bases identical to TRBD1. The length of the CDR3 is 17 residues. V dropped 5 bases and J dropped 0; count of bases not matched to a gene: 10. CDR1 is MNHEY and CDR2 is SMNVEV in the germline V gene (reference sequence). This CDR3 is CASSLNRGPYSNQPQHF. In DNA form, the CDR3 reads TGTGCCAGCAGTCTGAACAGGGGACCATATAGCAATCAGCCCCAGCATTTT.

The V call is TRBV7-9, the J call TRBJ2-3; TRBD2 matches at 8 bases. The V gene's germline CDR1 is SEHNR and CDR2 FQNEAQ (reference sequence). The CDR3 extends over 18 amino acids. With V trimmed by 5 bases and J by 5 bases, 18 bases remained unmatched. The CDR3 region has the DNA TGTGCCAGCAGCCCCACCCCCGGTCGGGAGGGCTACGTAGATACGCAGTATTTT. This gives the protein CASSPTPGREGYVDTQYF.

The chain has TRBV5-1 and TRBJ1-2; D might be TRBD1 (5 bases). Trimming left V 6 bases short and J 5 bases short, with 26 bases between. The CDR3 totals 17 residues. Germline lookup yields CDR1 SGHRS and CDR2 YFSETQ. The chain's CDR3 is CASKPPFGDGAGYGYTF. The CDR3 nucleotides read TGCGCCAGCAAGCCCCCATTCGGGGACGGGGCGGGGTATGGCTACACCTTC. Variable domain in full (rest from reference TRBV5-1 and TRBJ1-2): KAGVTQTPRYLIKTRGQQVTLSCSPISGHRSVSWYQQTPGQGLQFLFEYFSETQRNKGNFPGRFSGRQFSNSRSEMNVSTLELGDSALYLCASKPPFGDGAGYGYTFGSGTRLTVV.

The chain couples TRBV4-1 to TRBJ1-1, with unresolved D. The CDR3 sequence is 12 residues long. Germline V CDR1 and CDR2: MGHRA, YSYEKL. Trimming pared 1 base from V and 7 bases from J, leaving 7 bases between. CDR3 sequence (DNA): TGCGCCAGCAGCCAAGGATTGAGTGAAGCTTTCTTT. Translated: CASSQGLSEAFF.

The J gene is TRBJ2-7, the V gene TRBV27, with 8 bases that match TRBD1. The CDR3 length is 17 residues. Per germline, CDR1 MNHEY and CDR2 SMNVEV (reference sequence). V trimming: 0 bases; J trimming: 7 bases; junction bases outside the gene matches: 14. For the CDR3, the DNA is TGTGCCAGCAGTTTATCCCTCCTTATGGGCAGGGGGCCTGAGCAGTACTTC. This sequence encodes CASSLSLLMGRGPEQYF.

V gene TRBV28 combines with J gene TRBJ1-1; 8 bases are a match to TRBD1. CDR3 size: 15 residues. The germline CDR1 and CDR2 sequences are MDHEN and SYDVKM. J was trimmed by 1 base and V by 4 bases; bases with no gene match: 5. The CDR3 here is CASSSPTGENTEAFF. CDR3 in DNA: TGTGCCAGCAGTTCCCCGACAGGGGAGAACACTGAAGCTTTCTTT.

The V gene is TRBV9, the J gene TRBJ2-5, with 7 nucleotides matching TRBD2. The CDR3 runs to 14 residues. Germline CDR1 SGDLS, CDR2 YYNGEE. J lost 5 bases, V lost 1 base, and 5 bases had no gene match. For the CDR3, the DNA is TGTGCCAGCAGCGTATCCAGCGGGGCGGAGACCCAGTACTTC. Amino acid sequence: CASSVSSGAETQYF. Full variable domain (remainder filled in from reference TRBV9 and TRBJ2-5): DSGVTQTPKHLITATGQRVTLRCSPRSGDLSVYWYQQSLDQGLQFLIQYYNGEERAKGNILERFSAQQFPDLHSELNLSSLELGDSALYFCASSVSSGAETQYFGPGTRLLVL.

This chain links TRBV14 with TRBJ1-1; TRBD1 aligns across 11 bases. J lost 5 bases, V lost 1 base, and 3 bases had no gene match. The germline gives CDR1 SGHDN, CDR2 FVKESK. The CDR3 length is 15 residues. The CDR3 coding sequence is TGTGCCAGCAGCCAAGTGGACAGGGGGCAAACTGAAGCTTTCTTT. Translation gives CASSQVDRGQTEAFF.

This clone came up a few times. The chain joins TRBV11-3 to TRBJ1-1; 7 bases map to TRBD1. The CDR3 extends over 16 amino acids. Germline lookup yields CDR1 SGHNT and CDR2 YENEEA. V was clipped by 5 bases and J by 0 bases; unmatched bases: 9. CDR3 protein: CASSRRRGQMNTEAFF. CDR3 DNA sequence: TGTGCCAGCAGCCGAAGACGGGGACAGATGAACACTGAAGCTTTCTTT. Filled out from reference TRBV11-3 and TRBJ1-1, the complete variable domain reads EAGVVQSPRYKIIEKKQPVAFWCNPISGHNTLYWYLQNLGQGPELLIRYENEEAVDDSQLPKDRFSAERLKGVDSTLKIQPAELGDSAVYLCASSRRRGQMNTEAFFGQGTRLTVV.

The V gene is TRBV19, the J gene TRBJ1-1; 7 bases map to TRBD1. CDR1 and CDR2 from the germline V gene are LNHDA and SQIVND (reference sequence). Trimming cost V 5 bases and J 5 bases; bases outside gene matches: 8. The CDR3 has 14 residues. The CDR3 bases are TGTGCCAGTAGTGTTCAGGGGGTAGGTACTGAAGCTTTCTTT. Translation: CASSVQGVGTEAFF.

The chain recombines TRBV30 with TRBJ2-7; D possibly corresponds to TRBD1 (5 bases). From germline, CDR1 is GTSNPN and CDR2 SVGIG (reference sequence). V lost 1 base and J lost 3, with 10 bases in between. This CDR3 contains 13 residues. The CDR3 DNA follows: TGTGCCTGGAGTGAGACAGTTTTCTACGAGCAGTACTTC. This encodes CAWSETVFYEQYF.